Listed below are T cell receptor beta chains from one sample, sequenced in a study of T cells in Graves' hyperthyroidism and ophthalmopathy. TCRdb redid the calling of the multiplex PCR reads with MiXCR, one entry per CDR3 protein. Counted here are about 560,000 distinct CDR3 sequences, approximately 14% occurring once; the ten biggest clones make up about 7%. Sequencing was performed on blood. The receptors were sampled from a woman aged 25 to 39 with Graves' hyperthyroidism. Both conserved end residues are part of each CDR3. A D gene is named only where the DNA matches it firmly. A row's size may be missing; if present it is once, few, many or a size class.

CDR3aa,CDR3nt,abundance,v_gene,d_gene,j_gene
CASSYGDRTNEQYF,TGTGCCAGCAGTTACGGTGACAGGACCAACGAGCAGTACTTC,few,TRBV6-5,NA,TRBJ2-7
CASSDRRVGETQYF,TGTGCCAGCAGTGATAGGCGGGTTGGTGAGACCCAGTACTTC,NA,TRBV2,NA,TRBJ2-5
CASSSTSGRPGNTGELFF,TGTGCCAGCAGCTCGACTAGCGGGAGACCTGGGAACACCGGGGAGCTGTTTTTT,many,TRBV7-6,TRBD2,TRBJ2-2
CSVEVSGREGAGEQFF,TGCAGCGTTGAAGTGTCCGGGCGGGAGGGGGCAGGAGAGCAGTTCTTC,NA,TRBV29-1,TRBD2,TRBJ2-1
CASSYLGANEQYF,TGTGCCAGCAGTTACTTGGGGGCCAACGAGCAGTACTTC,few,TRBV6-2/TRBV6-3,NA,TRBJ2-7
CASSVGYEQYF,TGTGCCAGCAGTGTGGGGTACGAGCAGTACTTC,many,TRBV2,NA,TRBJ2-7
CASSAYRDGKETQYF,TGTGCCAGCAGCGCGTACAGGGATGGGAAAGAGACCCAGTACTTC,NA,TRBV9,NA,TRBJ2-5
CASTWQGLNTGELFF,TGTGCCAGCACTTGGCAGGGACTCAACACCGGGGAGCTGTTTTTT,many,TRBV2,NA,TRBJ2-2
CASSTPPGVCAF,TGTGCCAGCAGTACCCCGCCTGGGGTATGTGCCTTC,NA,TRBV28,NA,TRBJ1-2
CASSARNTGELFF,TGTGCCAGCAGCGCCAGAAACACCGGGGAGCTGTTTTTT,few,TRBV9,NA,TRBJ2-2
CAWSGQINTEAFF,TGTGCCTGGAGCGGACAGATAAACACTGAAGCTTTCTTT,NA,TRBV30,NA,TRBJ1-1
CASSYSAVREGTEAFF,TGTGCCAGCAGCTACTCCGCGGTCAGGGAGGGCACTGAAGCTTTCTTT,NA,TRBV7-2,NA,TRBJ1-1
CASRGQGARTGELFF,TGTGCCAGCAGAGGTCAGGGGGCGCGGACCGGGGAGCTGTTTTTT,NA,TRBV6-1,TRBD1,TRBJ2-2
CASSQALDRAYNEQFF,TGTGCCAGCAGTCAAGCCCTGGACAGAGCGTACAATGAGCAGTTCTTC,many,TRBV7-9,NA,TRBJ2-1
CASSLFNNEQFF,TGTGCCAGCAGTTTGTTTAACAATGAGCAGTTCTTC,many,TRBV12-3/TRBV12-4,NA,TRBJ2-1
CASSRGGQGAGGNTEAFF,TGTGCCAGCTCACGCGGGGGACAGGGGGCCGGGGGAAACACTGAAGCTTTCTTT,NA,TRBV18,TRBD1,TRBJ1-1
CSAIYTDTQYF,TGCAGTGCTATTTACACAGATACGCAGTATTTT,many,TRBV20-1,NA,TRBJ2-3
CSVPPRGGDSPLHF,TGCAGCGTCCCTCCGAGGGGGGGAGATTCACCCCTCCACTTT,few,TRBV29-1,NA,TRBJ1-6
CASSFGMEGINEQFF,TGTGCCAGCAGTTTTGGGATGGAGGGAATCAATGAGCAGTTCTTC,many,TRBV27,NA,TRBJ2-1
CASSIVSSGEYNEQFF,TGTGCCAGTAGTATAGTTTCCAGCGGGGAATACAATGAGCAGTTCTTC,NA,TRBV5-6,TRBD2,TRBJ2-1
CAWSVRGVLSYNEQFF,TGTGCCTGGAGTGTACGCGGCGTTCTCTCCTACAATGAGCAGTTCTTC,many,TRBV30,NA,TRBJ2-1
CSATGLGTDTQYF,TGCAGTGCAACGGGACTTGGCACAGATACGCAGTATTTT,few,TRBV20-1,NA,TRBJ2-3
CAISEPNRGGAFF,TGTGCCATCAGTGAGCCGAATAGGGGGGGAGCTTTCTTT,few,TRBV10-3,NA,TRBJ1-1
CASSPRSGQRYNEQFF,TGTGCCAGCAGTCCCCGGTCGGGACAGAGATACAATGAGCAGTTCTTC,many,TRBV27,TRBD1,TRBJ2-1
CASSLPTSRRSYF,TGTGCCAGCAGTTTACCGACTAGCAGGAGATCTTACTTC,NA,TRBV28,TRBD2,TRBJ2-5
CASSAQGTSTDTQYF,TGTGCCAGCAGCGCACAGGGCACTAGCACAGATACGCAGTATTTT,many,TRBV9,NA,TRBJ2-3
CASSPSLNGREQFF,TGTGCCAGCTCACCAAGTTTAAACGGTCGGGAGCAGTTCTTC,many,TRBV18,NA,TRBJ2-1
CASSIGLAGGSSYNEQFF,TGTGCCAGCAGCATCGGACTAGCGGGAGGGTCCTCCTACAATGAGCAGTTCTTC,NA,TRBV7-9,TRBD2,TRBJ2-1
CASSSAQGAEAFF,TGTGCCAGCAGCTCGGCCCAGGGCGCTGAAGCTTTCTTT,NA,TRBV7-2,NA,TRBJ1-1
CSVAPGQAYEQYF,TGCAGCGTAGCCCCCGGACAGGCCTACGAGCAGTACTTC,many,TRBV29-1,TRBD1,TRBJ2-7
CASSLMGGTDTQYF,TGTGCCAGCAGCTTAATGGGGGGCACAGATACGCAGTATTTT,many,TRBV7-2,NA,TRBJ2-3
CASRPKGLADYNEQFF,TGTGCCAGCAGGCCTAAGGGACTAGCGGATTACAATGAGCAGTTCTTC,NA,TRBV27,TRBD2,TRBJ2-1
CASSFLRGGLSKNEQFF,TGTGCCAGCAGTTTCTTGAGGGGAGGGTTATCTAAGAATGAGCAGTTCTTC,many,TRBV28,TRBD2,TRBJ2-1
CASSVSGRAYEQFF,TGCGCCAGCAGCGTTAGCGGGAGGGCCTATGAGCAGTTCTTC,many,TRBV5-1,TRBD2,TRBJ2-1
CASSDSWFGGEQFF,TGTGCCAGCAGTGATAGTTGGTTCGGGGGTGAGCAGTTCTTC,few,TRBV6-4,NA,TRBJ2-1
CSASPLAGPYEQYF,TGCAGTGCTAGTCCACTAGCGGGGCCCTACGAGCAGTACTTC,NA,TRBV20-1,TRBD2,TRBJ2-7
CAWGGGNEQFF,TGTGCCTGGGGCGGGGGGAATGAGCAGTTCTTC,many,TRBV30,TRBD2,TRBJ2-1
CASRYTATSGVGYF,TGTGCCAGCAGGTACACGGCGACTAGCGGAGTTGGGTACTTC,NA,TRBV6-1,TRBD2,TRBJ2-5
CSVGERNQFDEQFF,TGCAGCGTTGGGGAGCGGAATCAGTTCGATGAGCAGTTCTTC,many,TRBV29-1,NA,TRBJ2-1
CASSPGAGSITEAFF,TGTGCCAGCAGTCCCGGGGCCGGGAGTATCACTGAAGCTTTCTTT,NA,TRBV27,NA,TRBJ1-1
CASSSGRGLYTGELFF,TGTGCCAGCAGTTCGGGCAGGGGGCTCTACACCGGGGAGCTGTTTTTT,many,TRBV12-3/TRBV12-4,TRBD1,TRBJ2-2
CASSLPSNEQFF,TGCGCCAGCAGCCTCCCCAGCAATGAGCAGTTCTTC,NA,TRBV5-1,NA,TRBJ2-1
CASSFPAGGGSDEQFF,TGTGCCAGCAGCTTTCCCGCGGGAGGAGGTAGCGATGAGCAGTTCTTC,NA,TRBV5-6,TRBD2,TRBJ2-1
CASSSSGTSIGNTGELFF,TGTGCCAGCAGTAGCTCCGGGACTAGCATCGGAAACACCGGGGAGCTGTTTTTT,many,TRBV27,TRBD2,TRBJ2-2
CASSLRQTGDSYEQYF,TGTGCCAGCAGCTTGCGCCAGACGGGTGACTCCTACGAGCAGTACTTC,many,TRBV7-2,NA,TRBJ2-7
CASTGGMNTEAFF,TGTGCCAGCACGGGAGGGATGAACACTGAAGCTTTCTTT,many,TRBV27,NA,TRBJ1-1
CASSPRGHSGNTIYF,TGTGCCAGCAGTCCCAGAGGACACTCTGGAAACACCATATATTTT,many,TRBV28,NA,TRBJ1-3
CSVEGGRLNTEAFF,TGCAGCGTTGAAGGGGGACGGTTGAACACTGAAGCTTTCTTT,few,TRBV29-1,NA,TRBJ1-1
CASSNPLLDEQYF,TGTGCCAGCAGTAATCCCCTGTTGGATGAGCAGTACTTC,few,TRBV27,NA,TRBJ2-7
CATSKGDPYNEQFF,TGTGCGACCAGTAAGGGCGACCCTTACAATGAGCAGTTCTTC,few,TRBV15,NA,TRBJ2-1
CASSTRTSEYTGELFF,TGTGCCAGCAGCACACGGACTAGCGAGTACACCGGGGAGCTGTTTTTT,few,TRBV7-9,TRBD2,TRBJ2-2
CASSLGGGETQYF,TGTGCCAGCAGCTTAGGTGGAGGAGAGACCCAGTACTTC,many,TRBV11-2,NA,TRBJ2-5